This T cell receptor (beta chain) was sequenced for a study of blood T cell repertoires in COVID-19. Turning to the study itself: There were acute and convalescent COVID-19 samples, and they came from the United States, Italy and Spain. T cells, B-cell-depleted T cells, or PBMCs supplied cDNA or gDNA.

Trimming removed 4 bases at V and 4 bases at J, with 20 bases between. Per germline, CDR1 MNHNS and CDR2 SASEGT. This CDR3 spans 17 amino acids. Original processing methods: Amplification from reference gene primers served as the basis for estimated nucleated cell counts. Clones were sequenced by immunoSEQ multiplex PCR, and TCRdb holds only the in-frame ones, with some missing. The V and J calls and clone size come from that table; D and trimming were worked out from the DNA. Of about 84,000 clones listed, more than 75% are singletons. The origin of this receptor is a man between 65 and 85 years old with acute or convalescent COVID-19. The rearrangement joins TRBV6-1 to TRBJ1-5; D might be TRBD1 (6 bases). Sample: peripheral blood. The CDR3 nucleotides are TGTGCCAGCAGTGCCCGCCGGGCAGGGGCCCATAATCAGCCCCAGCATTTT. This translates into CASSARRAGAHNQPQHF.